A single sample gave rise to the 14 T cell receptor beta chains below, sequenced in a study of blood T cell repertoires in COVID-19. The assay was immunoSEQ multiplex PCR, and TCRdb's table has in-frame clones only and misses some. The sample carries about 90,000 clones, 77% recorded once. Sequencing input: peripheral blood. The receptors come from an elderly woman with acute or convalescent COVID-19.

This clone occurred a few times. The chain links TRBV28 to TRBJ1-2, with a tentative D call TRBD1 (5 bases). This CDR3 has 13 amino acids. Germline-derived CDR1 and CDR2 are MDHEN and SYDVKM. V lost 10 bases, J lost 8 bases, and 20 bases lay in between. CDR3 protein: CATDRGGERGYTF. The CDR3 DNA sequence: TGTGCCACCGATCGGGGAGGGGAGCGGGGCTACACCTTC.

The chain uses TRBV10-3 and TRBJ1-1; maybe TRBD1 (6 bases). The CDR3 length is 13 residues. V lost 7 bases to trimming and J lost 8 bases, with 17 bases between them. Germline CDR1 and CDR2: ENHRY and SYGVKD. CDR3 sequence reads: CAIKLTGGAEAFF. Written as DNA, the CDR3 is TGTGCCATCAAGCTGACAGGCGGCGCCGAAGCTTTCTTT.

The rearrangement links TRBV14 to TRBJ2-3; D remains ambiguous. Germline CDR1 reads SGHDN; CDR2 reads FVKESK. V dropped 4 bases and J dropped 5 bases, with 10 bases sitting between them. This CDR3 region has 13 residues. The CDR3 nucleotides are TGTGCCAGCAGCCGGTTTAACGGAGATACGCAGTATTTT. It codes for CASSRFNGDTQYF.

This clone has more than one count but fewer than ten. This sample includes further DNA sequences coding for the same CDR3. V usage is TRBV28 and J usage is TRBJ2-7; TRBD2 agrees at 9 bases. Germline-derived CDR1 and CDR2 are MDHEN and SYDVKM. V shed 5 bases, J shed 7 bases, and the junction held 9 bases outside the gene matches. There are 14 residues in the CDR3. DNA of the CDR3: TGTGCCAGCAGTCTAGGGGCGGGAGGGGGAGAGCAGTACTTC. Protein: CASSLGAGGGEQYF.

The chain carries TRBV28 and TRBJ1-1, with D possibly being TRBD1 (6 bases). Trimming pared 4 bases from V and 6 bases from J, leaving 15 bases between. Germline CDR1 MDHEN, CDR2 SYDVKM. The CDR3 is made up of 14 amino acids. The CDR3 region has the DNA TGTGCCAGCAGTTGGGCAGGGGTCGCCGCTGAAGCTTTCTTT. Encoded protein: CASSWAGVAAEAFF.

The CDR3 DNA reads as TGTGCCAGCAGTTCGCTAGACAGGAGTAGAGGCTACACCTTC. Translating it yields CASSSLDRSRGYTF. V gene TRBV6-2 or TRBV6-3 combines with J gene TRBJ1-2; D perhaps matches TRBD1 (6 bases). The CDR3 sequence is 14 residues long. Trimming left V 4 bases short and J 8 bases short, with 17 bases between. Looked up from germline, CDR1 is MNHEY and CDR2 is SVGEGT.

This clone was detected only a few times. The sample has other DNA sequences that encode this CDR3 too. DNA for the CDR3: TGTGCCAGCAAAGGAGACGGGAACTATGGCTACACCTTC. It is translated as CASKGDGNYGYTF. The V call is TRBV6-5, the J call TRBJ1-2, with no clear D. This CDR3 has 13 residues. CDR1 MNHEY and CDR2 SVGAGI come from the germline V gene. V was pared by 7 bases and J by 2 bases, with 11 bases between.

This clone was observed a single time. This chain uses TRBV4-3 with TRBJ1-3, with D possibly matching TRBD1 (5 bases). V lost 0 bases, J lost 5 bases, and 11 bases lay in between. Germline V gives CDR1 LGHNA, CDR2 YSLEER. The CDR3 sequence is 15 residues long. The CDR3 sequence is CASSQEGQARNTIYF. The CDR3 coding sequence is TGCGCCAGCAGCCAAGAAGGACAAGCTAGAAACACCATATATTTT.

V is TRBV5-4 and J is TRBJ2-1; 8 bases are a match to TRBD2. The CDR3 spans 14 residues. The junction had 3 bases not matched to a gene; V was cut back by 0 bases and J by 7 bases. The V gene's germline CDR1 is SGHNT and CDR2 YYREEE (reference sequence). The CDR3 protein is CASSLGGGLNEQFF. The DNA for the CDR3 is TGTGCCAGCAGCTTGGGCGGGGGGCTGAATGAGCAGTTCTTC.

This clone came up a few times. The gene calls are TRBV10-3 and TRBJ1-5, with 7 bases fitting TRBD1. The J segment lost 2 bases and the V segment lost 0 bases, leaving 4 bases of the junction unmatched. The CDR3 is 16 amino acids. Germline CDR1 ENHRY, CDR2 SYGVKD. The CDR3 DNA follows: TGTGCCATCAGTGAGTCGACAGGGTTGGGCAATCAGCCCCAGCATTTT. Protein product: CAISESTGLGNQPQHF.

The chain couples TRBV6-2 or TRBV6-3 to TRBJ1-5; 9 bases line up with TRBD1. V gave up 4 bases and J gave up 7 bases; unmatched junction bases: 8. Germline V CDR1 and CDR2: MNHEY, SVGEGT. The CDR3 has 15 residues. This CDR3 reads CASSSLGQGRQPQHF. DNA for the CDR3: TGTGCCAGCAGTTCCCTAGGACAGGGGAGGCAGCCCCAGCATTTT.

The rearrangement links TRBV7-3 to TRBJ2-6; the D is unclear. V was pared by 4 bases and J by 0 bases, with 10 bases between. There are 16 residues in the CDR3. Germline values: CDR1 SGHTA, CDR2 FQGTGA. The CDR3: CASSSSHVSGANVLTF. CDR3 DNA: TGTGCCAGCAGCTCGTCACACGTCTCTGGGGCCAACGTCCTGACTTTC.

Only a few counts were recorded for this clone. V and J are TRBV9 and TRBJ2-7; a possible D gene is TRBD2 (6 bases). Trimming cost V 0 bases and J 5 bases, with 15 bases left between them. Per germline, CDR1 SGDLS and CDR2 YYNGEE. The CDR3 loop spans 15 amino acids. The CDR3 here is CASSVEGLPTDEQYF. For the CDR3, the DNA is TGTGCCAGCAGCGTAGAGGGACTCCCTACCGACGAGCAGTACTTC.

This chain links TRBV7-2 with TRBJ2-1; no reliable D call. This CDR3 is 14 amino acids long. From germline, CDR1 is SGHTA and CDR2 FQGNSA. Between the trimmed V and J ends, which lost 5 bases and 10 bases, there was a span of 18 bases. The chain's CDR3 is CASSPSAASLEQFF. The CDR3 bases are TGTGCCAGCAGCCCCTCGGCAGCGAGTCTAGAGCAGTTCTTC.